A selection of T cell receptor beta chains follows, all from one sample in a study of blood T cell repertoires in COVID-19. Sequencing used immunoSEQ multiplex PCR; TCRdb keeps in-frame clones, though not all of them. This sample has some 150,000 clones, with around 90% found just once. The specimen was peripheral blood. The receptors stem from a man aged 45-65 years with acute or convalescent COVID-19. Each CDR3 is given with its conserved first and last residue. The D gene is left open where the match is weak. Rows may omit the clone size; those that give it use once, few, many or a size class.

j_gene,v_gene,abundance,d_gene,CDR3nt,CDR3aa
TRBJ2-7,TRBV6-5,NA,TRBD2,TGTGCCAGCAGTCGGGACTATAGCTCCTACGAGCAGTACTTC,CASSRDYSSYEQYF
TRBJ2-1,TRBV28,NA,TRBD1,TGTGCCAGCAGTTCCTGGGGACAGGGGGCGAATGAGCAGTTCTTC,CASSSWGQGANEQFF
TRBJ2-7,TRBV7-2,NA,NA,TGTGCCAGCAGTTTCCAGGCCCCGGGAGAGCAGTACTTC,CASSFQAPGEQYF
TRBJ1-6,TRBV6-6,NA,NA,TGTGCCAGCAGTTACTCAGGGGGCTCCTATAATTCACCCCTCCACTTT,CASSYSGGSYNSPLHF
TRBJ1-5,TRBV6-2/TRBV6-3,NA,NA,TGTGCCACCACCCCGGGAGGGTTGAGTCCCCAGCATTTT,CATTPGGLSPQHF
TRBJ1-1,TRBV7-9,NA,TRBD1,TGTGCCAGCAGCTTAGCAGGACAGGGGGACACTGAAGCTTTCTTT,CASSLAGQGDTEAFF
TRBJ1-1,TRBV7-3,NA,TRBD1,TGTGCCAGCAGCTTAGAGGGGACAGGGGTCACTGAAGCTTTCTTT,CASSLEGTGVTEAFF
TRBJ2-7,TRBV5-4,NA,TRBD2,TGTGCCAGCAGCTTATGGGGGGGGTCGGCCCTACCTTCCTACGAGCAGTACTTC,CASSLWGGSALPSYEQYF
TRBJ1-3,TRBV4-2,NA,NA,TGTGCCAGCAGCCAAGACAGGTTTTCTGGAAACACCATATATTTT,CASSQDRFSGNTIYF
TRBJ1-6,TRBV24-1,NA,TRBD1,TGTGCCACCAGGGACAGGGGGAATTCACCCCTCCACTTT,CATRDRGNSPLHF
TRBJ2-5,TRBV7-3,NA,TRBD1,TGTGCCAGCAGCGTCACAGGGGGCCAAGAGACCCAGTACTTC,CASSVTGGQETQYF
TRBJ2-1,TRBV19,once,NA,TGTGCCAGTAGCCTACACAGGGGGGGGCAGCGATTAAGCTCCTACAATGAGCAGTTCTTC,CASSLHRGGQRLSSYNEQFF
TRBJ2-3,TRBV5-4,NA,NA,TGTGCCAGCAGCCATGACTGGACAGATACGCAGTATTTT,CASSHDWTDTQYF
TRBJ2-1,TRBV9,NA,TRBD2,TGTGCCAGCAGCGTAGCTAGCGGGAGGACCAGTGAGCAGTTCTTC,CASSVASGRTSEQFF
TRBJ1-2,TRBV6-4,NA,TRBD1,TGTGCCAGGGGGACAGGGACTAACTATGGCTACACCTTC,CARGTGTNYGYTF
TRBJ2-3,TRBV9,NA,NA,TGTGCCAGCAGCGTAGAGAGGGTAGTCGCCACAGATACGCAGTATTTT,CASSVERVVATDTQYF
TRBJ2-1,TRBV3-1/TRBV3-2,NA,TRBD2,TGTGCCAGCAGCCAAGGAGTCCGGACTAGCGGGAGTAATGAGCAGTTCTTC,CASSQGVRTSGSNEQFF
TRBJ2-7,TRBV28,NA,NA,TGTGCCAGCAGTTTAAGGAGTGAGCAGTACTTC,CASSLRSEQYF
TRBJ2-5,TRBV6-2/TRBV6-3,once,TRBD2,TGTGCCAGCAGTTACCGGGATAGCGGGGGGGCGAGGGAGACCCAGTACTTC,CASSYRDSGGARETQYF
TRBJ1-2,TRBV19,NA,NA,TGTGCCAGTAGTGCCGACAGAAAAGCTAACTATGGCTACACCTTC,CASSADRKANYGYTF
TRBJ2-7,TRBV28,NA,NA,TGTGCCAGCAGTAACCCGTTGGGGGCAAAGTGGTACGAGCAGTACTTC,CASSNPLGAKWYEQYF
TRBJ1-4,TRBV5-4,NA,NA,TGTGCCAGCAGCGGATCGGTGGACCGGGGTGTTGAAAAACTGTTTTTT,CASSGSVDRGVEKLFF
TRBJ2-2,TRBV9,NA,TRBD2,TGTGCCAGCAGCCCTAGAGGACTAGCGGATCTCCGGGGAACCGGGGAGCTGTTTTTT,CASSPRGLADLRGTGELFF
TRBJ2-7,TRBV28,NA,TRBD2,TGTGCCAGCACCAGATTCGGCGGGAGGGCCTACGAGCAGTACTTC,CASTRFGGRAYEQYF
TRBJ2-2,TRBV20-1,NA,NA,TGCAGTGCTACTTACACCGGGGAGCTGTTTTTT,CSATYTGELFF
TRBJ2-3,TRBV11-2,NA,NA,TGTGCCAGCAGCTTAGGCGTTTGGCGGAGAAAACTAAGCACAGATACGCAGTATTTT,CASSLGVWRRKLSTDTQYF
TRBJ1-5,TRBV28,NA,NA,TGTGCCAGCAGTTTCTCAAGGGGGAATCAGCCCCAGCATTTT,CASSFSRGNQPQHF
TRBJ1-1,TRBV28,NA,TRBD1,TGTGCCAGTAGGGGGACAGGGAGGACTGAAGCTTTCTTT,CASRGTGRTEAFF
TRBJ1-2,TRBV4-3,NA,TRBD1,TGCGCCAGCAGCCCCAGGGACAGGGAGTATGGCTACACCTTC,CASSPRDREYGYTF
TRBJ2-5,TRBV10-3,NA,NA,TGTGCCATCAGTGAAGAACTACAAGAGACCCAGTACTTC,CAISEELQETQYF
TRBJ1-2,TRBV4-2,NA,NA,TGTGCCAGCAGCCAGGGGGCCAGGCTCTCCACCAAAACAAACTATGGCTACACCTTC,CASSQGARLSTKTNYGYTF
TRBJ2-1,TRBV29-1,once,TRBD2,TGCAGCGTTGAAAACGGCGGGAGGGCGGATGAGCAGTTCTTC,CSVENGGRADEQFF
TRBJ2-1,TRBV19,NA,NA,TGTGCCAGTAGTCTGGACAGTAACAATGAGCAGTTCTTC,CASSLDSNNEQFF
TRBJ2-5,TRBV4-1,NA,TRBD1,TGCGCCAGCAGCCAAGGGGGACAGTACCAAGAGACCCAGTACTTC,CASSQGGQYQETQYF
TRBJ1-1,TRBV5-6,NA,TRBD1,TGTGCCAGCAGCTTGCTAACAGGGGGCGAAGCTTTCTTT,CASSLLTGGEAFF
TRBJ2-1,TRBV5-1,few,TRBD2,TGCGCCAGCAGCTTGACTAGCGTTTCGATGAATGAGCAGTTCTTC,CASSLTSVSMNEQFF
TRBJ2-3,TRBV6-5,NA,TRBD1,TGTGCCAGCAGGACAGGGGGCACAGATACGCAGTATTTT,CASRTGGTDTQYF